This T cell receptor (beta chain) stems from a study of blood T cells in healthy people across ages. General study results and limits: Underestimates were what the diversity estimates from one million T cells were considered to be. Observed TCR beta diversity per million T cells went down as age went up. This fall followed a roughly linear course with age. Reliance upon unsorted PBMCs precluded definitive naive versus antigen-experienced comparison.

V dropped 1 base and J dropped 0 bases, with 8 bases sitting between them. The CDR3 has 14 amino acids. CDR1 and CDR2 from the germline V gene are SGDLS and YYNGEE. There are many counts of this clonotype. Its matching antigen is unknown. Primed by a sample-barcoded 5' primer and a J-beta primer mix, a second PCR proceeded for 7 to 11 cycles. TCRdb redid the calling of the 5' RACE reads with MiXCR, one entry per CDR3 protein. Seen here are some 1.5 million distinct CDR3 sequences, approximately 30% observed once, and the top ten hold 7.7%. This clonotype was sampled from a woman aged 30 to 39 in good health. Sequencing used blood. The chain links TRBV9 to TRBJ2-7; D possibly corresponds to TRBD1 (5 bases). The CDR3 nucleotides read TGTGCCAGCAGCGTAACAGGAGTCTCCTACGAGCAGTACTTC. This sequence encodes CASSVTGVSYEQYF.